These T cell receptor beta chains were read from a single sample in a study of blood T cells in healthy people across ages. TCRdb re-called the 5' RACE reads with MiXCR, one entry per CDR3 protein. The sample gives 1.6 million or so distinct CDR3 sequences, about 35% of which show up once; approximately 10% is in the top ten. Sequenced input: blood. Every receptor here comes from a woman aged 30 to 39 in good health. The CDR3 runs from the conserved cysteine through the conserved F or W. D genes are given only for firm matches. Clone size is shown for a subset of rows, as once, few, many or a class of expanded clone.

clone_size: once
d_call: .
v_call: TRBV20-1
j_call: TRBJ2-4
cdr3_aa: CSEFGPRENIRYF
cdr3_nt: TGCAGTGAGTTCGGGCCTCGCGAAAACATTCGGTACTTC

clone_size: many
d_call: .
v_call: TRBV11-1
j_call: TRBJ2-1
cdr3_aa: CASSFSQNNEQFF
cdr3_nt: TGTGCCAGCAGCTTTTCTCAAAACAATGAGCAGTTCTTC

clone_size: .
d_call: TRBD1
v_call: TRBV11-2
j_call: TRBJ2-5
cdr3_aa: CASSAGTVGETQYF
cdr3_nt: TGTGCCAGCAGCGCCGGGACAGTTGGGGAGACCCAGTACTTC

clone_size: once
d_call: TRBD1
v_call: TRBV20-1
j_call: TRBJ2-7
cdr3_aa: CSADRGRSYEQYF
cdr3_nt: TGCAGTGCTGACAGGGGTAGAAGTTACGAGCAGTACTTC

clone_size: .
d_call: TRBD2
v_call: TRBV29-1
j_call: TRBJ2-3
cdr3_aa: CSVEVGRGDTQYF
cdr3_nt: TGCAGCGTTGAAGTGGGGAGGGGAGATACGCAGTATTTT

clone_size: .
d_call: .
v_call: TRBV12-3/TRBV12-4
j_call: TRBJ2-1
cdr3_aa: CASSLFPGMDEQFF
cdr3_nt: TGTGCCAGCAGTTTATTTCCAGGGATGGATGAGCAGTTCTTC

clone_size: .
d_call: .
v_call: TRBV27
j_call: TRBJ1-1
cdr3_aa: CASMSGGTEAFF
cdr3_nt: TGTGCCAGCATGTCGGGGGGTACTGAAGCTTTCTTT

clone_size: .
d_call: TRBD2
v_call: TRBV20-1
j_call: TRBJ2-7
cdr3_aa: CSARDFSGSYEQYF
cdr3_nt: TGCAGTGCTAGAGATTTTAGCGGGAGCTACGAGCAGTACTTC

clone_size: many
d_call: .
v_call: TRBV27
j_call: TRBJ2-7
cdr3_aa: CASSPLGEGYEQYF
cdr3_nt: TGTGCCAGCAGCCCGCTTGGAGAAGGCTACGAGCAGTACTTC

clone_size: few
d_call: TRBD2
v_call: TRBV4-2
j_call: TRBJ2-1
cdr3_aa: CASSHSPDLAGDNEQFF
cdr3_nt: TGTGCCAGCAGCCATTCTCCCGACTTAGCGGGAGACAATGAGCAGTTCTTC

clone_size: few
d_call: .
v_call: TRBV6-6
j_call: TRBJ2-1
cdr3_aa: CASSYEDTSAYIGEQFF
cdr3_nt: TGTGCCAGCAGTTACGAGGACACCAGCGCTTATATTGGTGAGCAGTTCTTC

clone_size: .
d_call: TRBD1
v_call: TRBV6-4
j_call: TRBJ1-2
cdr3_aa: CASSDSARSGQFYGYTF
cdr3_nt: TGTGCCAGCAGTGACTCGGCTCGATCGGGACAGTTCTATGGCTACACCTTC

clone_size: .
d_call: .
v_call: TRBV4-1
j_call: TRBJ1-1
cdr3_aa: CASSQEAISASAFF
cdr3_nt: TGCGCCAGCAGCCAAGAAGCGATATCCGCATCGGCTTTCTTT

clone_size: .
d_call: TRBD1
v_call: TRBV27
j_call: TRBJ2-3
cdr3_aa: CASRRSRDRGFTDTQYF
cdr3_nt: TGTGCCAGCAGGCGGTCCCGGGACAGGGGATTCACAGATACGCAGTATTTT

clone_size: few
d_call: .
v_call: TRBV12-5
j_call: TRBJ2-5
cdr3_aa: CASGLEPETQYF
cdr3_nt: TGTGCTAGTGGTTTAGAGCCAGAGACCCAGTACTTC

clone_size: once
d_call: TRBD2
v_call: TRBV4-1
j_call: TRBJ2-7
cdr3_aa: CASSRLAGGRYEQYF
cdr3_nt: TGCGCCAGCAGCCGACTAGCGGGGGGGCGTTACGAGCAGTACTTC

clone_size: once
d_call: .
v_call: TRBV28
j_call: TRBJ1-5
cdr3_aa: CASSLGAGGGRNQPQHF
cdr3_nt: TGTGCCAGCAGTTTAGGGGCCGGTGGGGGGCGCAATCAGCCCCAGCATTTT

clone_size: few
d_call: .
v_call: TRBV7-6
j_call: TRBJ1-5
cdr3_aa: CASSLANGEVFNQPQHF
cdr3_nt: TGTGCCAGCAGCTTAGCGAACGGGGAGGTATTCAATCAGCCCCAGCATTTT

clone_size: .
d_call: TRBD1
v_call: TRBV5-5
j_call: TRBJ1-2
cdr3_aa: CASSPGQGGYGHTF
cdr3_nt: TGTGCCAGCAGCCCGGGACAGGGAGGCTATGGCCACACCTTC

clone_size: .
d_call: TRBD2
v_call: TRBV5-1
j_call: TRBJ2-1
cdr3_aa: CASSPISGRGGLDEQFF
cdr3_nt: TGCGCCAGCAGCCCAATTTCGGGGCGGGGGGGCCTGGATGAGCAGTTCTTC

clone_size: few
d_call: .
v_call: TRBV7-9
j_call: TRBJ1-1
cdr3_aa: CASTAYSNTEAFF
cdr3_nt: TGTGCCAGCACCGCGTATTCGAACACTGAAGCTTTCTTT

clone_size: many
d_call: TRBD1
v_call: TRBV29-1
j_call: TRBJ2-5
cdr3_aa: CSVDTGVSSIETQYF
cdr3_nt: TGCAGCGTTGATACAGGGGTTTCATCCATAGAGACCCAGTACTTC

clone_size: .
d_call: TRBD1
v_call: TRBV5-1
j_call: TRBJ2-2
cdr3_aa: CASSLGPTGVVTGELFF
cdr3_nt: TGCGCCAGCAGCTTGGGACCTACAGGGGTAGTCACCGGGGAGCTGTTTTTT

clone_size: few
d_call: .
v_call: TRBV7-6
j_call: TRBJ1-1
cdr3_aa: CASSRGRGMNTEAFF
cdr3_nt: TGTGCCAGCAGTCGCGGTAGGGGTATGAACACTGAAGCTTTCTTT

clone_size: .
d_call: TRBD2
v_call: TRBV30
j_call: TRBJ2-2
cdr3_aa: CASLPGLANTGELFF
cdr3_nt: TGTGCCAGCCTCCCAGGACTAGCCAACACCGGGGAGCTGTTTTTT

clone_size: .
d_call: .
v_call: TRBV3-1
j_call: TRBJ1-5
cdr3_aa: CASRLLPGANQPQHF
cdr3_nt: TGTGCCAGCAGACTGCTTCCAGGGGCGAATCAGCCCCAGCATTTT

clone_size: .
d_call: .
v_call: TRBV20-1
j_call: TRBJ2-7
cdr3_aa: CSARGLSGDEQYF
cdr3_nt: TGCAGTGCTAGAGGACTGTCGGGGGACGAGCAGTACTTC

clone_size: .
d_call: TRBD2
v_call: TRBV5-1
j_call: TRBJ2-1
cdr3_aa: CASSLGAWERENNEQFF
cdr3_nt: TGCGCCAGCAGCTTGGGGGCCTGGGAGCGGGAGAACAATGAGCAGTTCTTC

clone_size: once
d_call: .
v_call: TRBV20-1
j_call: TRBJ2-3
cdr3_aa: CSAAPSRGTDTQYF
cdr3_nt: TGCAGTGCCGCACCAAGCAGGGGTACAGATACGCAGTATTTT

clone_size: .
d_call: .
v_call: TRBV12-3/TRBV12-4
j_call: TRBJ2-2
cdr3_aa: CASSEPGELFF
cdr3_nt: TGTGCCAGCAGTGAACCCGGGGAGCTGTTTTTT

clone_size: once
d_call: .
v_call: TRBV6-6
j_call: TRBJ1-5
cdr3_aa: CASTTRGGGNQPQHF
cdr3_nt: TGTGCCAGCACCACCCGAGGGGGTGGCAATCAGCCCCAGCATTTT

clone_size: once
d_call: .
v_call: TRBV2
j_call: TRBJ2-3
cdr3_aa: CASSEVLAPTDTQYF
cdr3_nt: TGTGCCAGCAGTGAGGTGCTAGCCCCGACAGATACGCAGTATTTT

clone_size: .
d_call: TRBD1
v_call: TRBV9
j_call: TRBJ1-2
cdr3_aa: CASSVGVDRAYGYTF
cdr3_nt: TGTGCCAGCAGCGTAGGGGTTGACAGGGCCTATGGCTACACCTTC

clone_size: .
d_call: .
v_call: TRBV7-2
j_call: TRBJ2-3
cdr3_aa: CASSALSRSQYF
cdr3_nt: TGTGCCAGCAGCGCCCTTTCTAGATCGCAGTATTTT

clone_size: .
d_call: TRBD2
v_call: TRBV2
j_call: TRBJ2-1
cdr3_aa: CASMGLAGGVTYNEQFF
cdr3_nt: TGTGCCAGCATGGGACTAGCGGGAGGAGTCACCTACAATGAGCAGTTCTTC

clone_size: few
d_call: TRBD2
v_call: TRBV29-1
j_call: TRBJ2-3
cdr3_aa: CSVDGTSGIRTDTQYF
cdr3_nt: TGCAGCGTTGATGGGACTAGCGGGATTCGCACAGATACGCAGTATTTT

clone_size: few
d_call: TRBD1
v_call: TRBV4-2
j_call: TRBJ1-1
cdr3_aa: CASSRAGQGANTEAFF
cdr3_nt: TGTGCCAGCAGCCGAGCGGGACAGGGGGCAAACACTGAAGCTTTCTTT

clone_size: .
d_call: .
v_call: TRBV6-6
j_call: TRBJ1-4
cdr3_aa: CASKVGSSNEKLFF
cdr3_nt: TGTGCCAGCAAGGTGGGGAGCTCTAATGAAAAACTGTTTTTT

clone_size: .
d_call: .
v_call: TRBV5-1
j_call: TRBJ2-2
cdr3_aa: CASNLWPRERNGELFF
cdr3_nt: TGCGCCAGCAACTTGTGGCCCAGGGAGCGTAACGGGGAGCTGTTTTTT

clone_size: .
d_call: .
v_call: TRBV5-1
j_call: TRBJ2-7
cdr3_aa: CASSLGTSAHSSYEQYF
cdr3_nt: TGCGCCAGCAGCTTAGGGACATCCGCCCACAGCTCCTACGAGCAGTACTTC

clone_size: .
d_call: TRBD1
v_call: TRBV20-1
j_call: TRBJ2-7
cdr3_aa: CSARLQGRDYGQYF
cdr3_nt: TGCAGTGCTAGACTACAGGGGCGAGACTACGGGCAGTACTTC

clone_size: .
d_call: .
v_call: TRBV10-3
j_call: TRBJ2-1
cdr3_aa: CAISESPGSPHNEQFF
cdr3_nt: TGTGCCATCAGTGAGTCTCCGGGAAGCCCCCACAATGAGCAGTTCTTC

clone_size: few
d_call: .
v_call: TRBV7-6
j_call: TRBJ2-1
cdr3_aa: CASSLAGIESSEQFF
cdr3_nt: TGTGCCAGCAGCTTAGCTGGCATAGAGTCTAGTGAGCAGTTCTTC

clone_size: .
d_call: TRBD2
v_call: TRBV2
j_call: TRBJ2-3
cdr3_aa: CASLARLAGSMDTQYF
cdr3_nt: TGTGCCAGCCTGGCGCGACTAGCGGGGAGTATGGATACGCAGTATTTT

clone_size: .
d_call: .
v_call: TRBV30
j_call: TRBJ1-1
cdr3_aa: CACDMNTEAFF
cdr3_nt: TGTGCCTGCGATATGAACACTGAAGCTTTCTTT

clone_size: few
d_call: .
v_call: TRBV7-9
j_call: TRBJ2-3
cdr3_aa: CASSLLNPRGTDTQYF
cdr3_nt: TGTGCCAGCAGCCTCCTGAACCCACGGGGCACAGATACGCAGTATTTT

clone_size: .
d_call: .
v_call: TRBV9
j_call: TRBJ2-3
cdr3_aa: CASSVAPLELADTQYF
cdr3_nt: TGTGCCAGCAGCGTAGCTCCCCTTGAATTGGCAGATACGCAGTATTTT

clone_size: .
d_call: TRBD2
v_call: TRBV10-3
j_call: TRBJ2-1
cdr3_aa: CAISESTAGESNEQFF
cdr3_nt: TGTGCCATCAGTGAGTCAACAGCGGGAGAAAGTAATGAGCAGTTCTTC

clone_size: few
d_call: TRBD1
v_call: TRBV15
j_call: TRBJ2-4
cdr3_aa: CATSRRTGGNIQYF
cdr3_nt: TGTGCCACCAGCAGAAGGACAGGGGGAAACATTCAGTACTTC

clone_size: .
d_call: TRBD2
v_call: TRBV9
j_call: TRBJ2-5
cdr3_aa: CASSAGDSGRQETQYF
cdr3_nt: TGTGCCAGCAGCGCAGGCGATAGCGGGCGCCAAGAGACCCAGTACTTC

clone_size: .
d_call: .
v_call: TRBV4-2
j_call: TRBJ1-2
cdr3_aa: CASSQDWSGGSGYTF
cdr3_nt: TGTGCCAGCAGCCAAGATTGGTCGGGGGGCAGCGGCTACACCTTC

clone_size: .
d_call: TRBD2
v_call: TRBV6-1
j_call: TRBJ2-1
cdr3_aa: CASTHRPGGPGNEQFF
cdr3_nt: TGTGCCAGCACCCATAGGCCGGGAGGGCCGGGCAATGAGCAGTTCTTC

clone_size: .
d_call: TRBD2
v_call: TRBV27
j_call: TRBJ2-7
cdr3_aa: CASSLREGHEQYF
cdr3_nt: TGTGCCAGCAGTTTAAGGGAGGGACACGAGCAGTACTTC

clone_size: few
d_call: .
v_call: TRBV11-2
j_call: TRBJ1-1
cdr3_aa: CASSYRAGGEAFF
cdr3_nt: TGTGCCAGCAGCTACCGAGCCGGGGGGGAAGCTTTCTTT

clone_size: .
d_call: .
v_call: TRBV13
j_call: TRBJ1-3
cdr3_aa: CASSLGTAGNTIYF
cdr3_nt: TGTGCCAGCAGCTTAGGGACGGCTGGAAACACCATATATTTT

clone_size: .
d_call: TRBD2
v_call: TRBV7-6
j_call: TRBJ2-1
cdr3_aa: CASSSLLAGGLNEQFF
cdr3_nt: TGTGCCAGCAGCTCCCTACTAGCGGGGGGGCTGAATGAGCAGTTCTTC

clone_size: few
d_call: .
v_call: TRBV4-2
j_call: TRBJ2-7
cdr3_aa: CASSQDLLGGYEQYF
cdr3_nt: TGTGCCAGCAGCCAAGATCTGCTTGGGGGATACGAGCAGTACTTC

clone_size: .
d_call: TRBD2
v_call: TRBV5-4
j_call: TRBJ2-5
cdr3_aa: CASSFPSGSGQETQYF
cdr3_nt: TGTGCCAGCAGCTTTCCTAGCGGGAGCGGACAAGAGACCCAGTACTTC

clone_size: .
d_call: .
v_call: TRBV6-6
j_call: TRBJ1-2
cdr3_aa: CASSFTPRQEYGYTF
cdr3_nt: TGTGCCAGCAGTTTTACCCCGAGACAAGAGTATGGCTACACCTTC

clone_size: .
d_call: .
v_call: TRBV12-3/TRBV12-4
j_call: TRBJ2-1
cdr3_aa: CASSWTTYNEQFF
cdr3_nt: TGTGCCAGCAGCTGGACAACCTACAATGAGCAGTTCTTC